This TCR beta chain emerged from a study of PD-L1 blockade in urothelial cancer. Study-level information: The authors examined blood 3 weeks (second dose) and 6 weeks after treatment start.

Sequencing used immunoSEQ multiplex PCR; TCRdb keeps in-frame clones, though not all of them. The sample includes more than 60,000 clones, almost 90% seen only once; the top ten take over 9%. CDR1 and CDR2 (germline): MNHEY, SVGAGI. V was pared by 7 bases and J by 3 bases, with 10 bases between. This CDR3 spans 13 amino acids. As for time point: peripheral blood 6 weeks after treatment start. Each patient's cancer was a locally advanced or metastatic urothelial carcinoma. Here the sequenced sample was PBMCs, taken around atezolizumab (anti-PD-L1) treatment. The chain employs TRBV6-5 and TRBJ1-5, with D unclear. This sequence was found in a man in his fifties or sixties with urothelial cancer. The CDR3 nucleotides read TGTGCCAGCATGGTGGCAGTCAATCAGCCCCAGCATTTT. Its translation: CASMVAVNQPQHF.